This passage covers 4 T cell receptor beta chains from one sample sequenced in a study of identifying expanded T cells in peripheral blood. Measured with immunoSEQ multiplex PCR; TCRdb has only the in-frame clones, and not every one. This table has approximately 120,000 clones, approximately 90% appearing once. Input material: blood. These TCRs come from a person aged 18-69 years in good health.

The chain is built from TRBV9 and TRBJ2-1, with 10 bases identical to TRBD2. V lost 4 bases and J lost 6; bases outside the gene matches: 10. The germline V gene encodes CDR1 SGDLS and CDR2 YYNGEE. CDR3 length: 16 residues. The CDR3 coding sequence is TGTGCCAGCAGCCCCGAAGCGGGGGGGCCAGGCAATGAGCAGTTCTTC. Translation gives CASSPEAGGPGNEQFF.

This clone appeared a single time. This chain connects TRBV4-1 to TRBJ1-3; D is perhaps TRBD1 (6 bases). Trimming shortened V by 1 base and J by 4 bases, and 8 bases separated the two germline ends. This CDR3 region has 14 residues. Germline-derived CDR1 and CDR2 are MGHRA and YSYEKL. This CDR3 reads CASSQGGGGNTIYF. The CDR3 DNA follows: TGCGCCAGCAGCCAAGGAGGGGGAGGAAACACCATATATTTT.

The chain combines TRBV28 with TRBJ1-2; TRBD1 matches 7 bases. The CDR3 covers 15 residues. Trimming took 5 bases from V and 4 from J; bases not matched to a gene: 10. Looked up from germline, CDR1 is MDHEN and CDR2 is SYDVKM. CDR3 loop: CASSPQTGRTYGYTF. The CDR3 DNA follows: TGTGCCAGCAGTCCCCAGACAGGGCGAACCTATGGCTACACCTTC.

The chain combines TRBV19 with TRBJ2-5, with D unresolved. Germline V CDR1 and CDR2: LNHDA, SQIVND (reference sequence). The CDR3 loop spans 13 amino acids. The V and J ends lost 7 bases and 3 bases respectively, with 12 bases between them. CDR3 nucleotides: TGTGCCAGTAAAATTCACACGGAAGAGACCCAGTACTTC. It translates to CASKIHTEETQYF.